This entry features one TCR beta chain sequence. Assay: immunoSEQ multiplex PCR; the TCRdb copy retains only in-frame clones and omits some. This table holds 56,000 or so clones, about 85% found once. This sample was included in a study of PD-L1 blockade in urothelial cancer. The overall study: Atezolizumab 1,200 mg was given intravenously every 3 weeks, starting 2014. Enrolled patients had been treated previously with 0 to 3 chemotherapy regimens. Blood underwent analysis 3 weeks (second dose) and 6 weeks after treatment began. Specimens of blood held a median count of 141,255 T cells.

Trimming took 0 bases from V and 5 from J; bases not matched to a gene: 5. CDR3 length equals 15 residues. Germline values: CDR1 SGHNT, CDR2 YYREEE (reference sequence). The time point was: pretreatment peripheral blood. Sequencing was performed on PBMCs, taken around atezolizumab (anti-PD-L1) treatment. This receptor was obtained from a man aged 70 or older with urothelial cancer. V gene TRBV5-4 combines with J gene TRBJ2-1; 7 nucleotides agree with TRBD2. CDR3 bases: TGTGCCAGCAGCTTGGATGCGGGAGTTAACAATGAGCAGTTCTTC. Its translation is CASSLDAGVNNEQFF.